This is a list of T cell receptor beta chains from one sample in a study of blood T cell repertoires in COVID-19. Measured with immunoSEQ multiplex PCR; TCRdb has only the in-frame clones, and not every one. The table records 330,000 or so clones, 80% to 90% of them present only once. Input material: PBMCs or T cells enriched from blood (not recorded which). The receptors here all came from a man aged 40-55 years in a cohort exposed to, infected with or recovered from COVID-19 (not recorded which). CDR3s leave out the opening cysteine and the closing phenylalanine or tryptophan. Each record gives: CDR3 length, V gene, CDR3 protein.

length: 13; V: TRBV9; CDR3: ASSARQGALGEQY
length: 13; V: TRBV7-2; CDR3: ASSLQLSGANVLT
length: 11; V: TRBV7-9; CDR3: ASSFGFGEKLF
length: 12; V: TRBV19; CDR3: ASSISGSTGELF
length: 14; V: TRBV4-1; CDR3: ASSRLAGGPEETQY
length: 14; V: TRBV24-1; CDR3: ATSGAGGKSYNEQF
length: 14; V: TRBV7-8; CDR3: ASSQRRTRPLNEQF
length: 16; V: TRBV9; CDR3: ASSVEPMTRSGYNEQF
length: 13; V: TRBV2; CDR3: ASSIGQGGYNEQF
length: 13; V: TRBV3-1/TRBV3-2; CDR3: ASSQEAGVGYEQY
length: 13; V: TRBV6-5; CDR3: ASSLGQGPGNTIY
length: 14; V: TRBV9; CDR3: ASTLEDRGGQETQY
length: 13; V: TRBV27; CDR3: ASKVPQGNHYGYT
length: 10; V: TRBV5-1; CDR3: ASSLVGHGYT
length: 15; V: TRBV12-5; CDR3: ASGLVTLAGGRKTQY
length: 14; V: TRBV5-1; CDR3: ASSLEGQRSYNEQF
length: 14; V: TRBV5-4; CDR3: ASSPRPDRNHNEQF
length: 14; V: TRBV27; CDR3: ASILWGTGGHNEQF
length: 14; V: TRBV28; CDR3: ASSPFLREGYNEQF
length: 15; V: TRBV18; CDR3: ASSHREAGGTTGELF
length: 12; V: TRBV5-1; CDR3: ASSLGRVQETQY
length: 14; V: TRBV7-9; CDR3: ASSAILAEVYNEQF
length: 15; V: TRBV5-4; CDR3: ASSLAQGGRSGNTIY
length: 12; V: TRBV27; CDR3: ASSFGTGLQPQH
length: 11; V: TRBV2; CDR3: ASSTRETYGYT
length: 14; V: TRBV7-9; CDR3: ASSFVSWDSKNEQF
length: 10; V: TRBV27; CDR3: ASTSGRQPQH
length: 11; V: TRBV4-1; CDR3: ASRVQGSNEQF
length: 10; V: TRBV30; CDR3: AWGGAGHEQY
length: 10; V: TRBV9; CDR3: ASSVDGRPRI
length: 17; V: TRBV11-2; CDR3: ASSSPSVGQGGITGELF
length: 13; V: TRBV3-1/TRBV3-2; CDR3: ASSQAPGQGFGYT
length: 14; V: TRBV28; CDR3: ASSFRTGQGYNEQF
length: 11; V: TRBV11-2; CDR3: ASSLVENSPLH
length: 11; V: TRBV30; CDR3: ACGGALGNTIY
length: 14; V: TRBV3-1/TRBV3-2; CDR3: ASSQVLLADSYEQY
length: 13; V: TRBV25-1; CDR3: ASRASGSSTDTQY
length: 13; V: TRBV7-9; CDR3: ASSGLAGVGDTQY
length: 15; V: TRBV5-4; CDR3: ASSADLAGGGTGELF
length: 13; V: TRBV5-1; CDR3: ASSWFKTDTGELF
length: 14; V: TRBV5-1; CDR3: ASSPRDRAGNEKLF
length: 13; V: TRBV14; CDR3: ASSQGRTGLGEQY
length: 11; V: TRBV4-1; CDR3: ASSRSTNEKLF
length: 13; V: TRBV3-1/TRBV3-2; CDR3: ASSQSGQGRHEQY
length: 12; V: TRBV27; CDR3: ASSTLSLNTEAF
length: 12; V: TRBV30; CDR3: AWSPTSRGSPLH
length: 13; V: TRBV6-2/TRBV6-3; CDR3: ASSRQISSTDTQY
length: 13; V: TRBV27; CDR3: ASSLGQGARGTQY
length: 12; V: TRBV5-5; CDR3: ASSFGREGLQWF
length: 16; V: TRBV3-1/TRBV3-2; CDR3: ASSQGLPVGQRAYEQY
length: 16; V: TRBV7-8; CDR3: ASSLGQGILLRNTEAF
length: 13; V: TRBV5-4; CDR3: ASSKGTFNNYGYT
length: 12; V: TRBV30; CDR3: AWSRTGVDQPQH